Following are 9 T cell receptor beta chains from one sample sequenced in a study of blood T cell repertoires in COVID-19. Here immunoSEQ multiplex PCR was the method, and the copy in TCRdb shows in-frame clones only, minus some. In the table there are roughly 480,000 clones, about 91% of which are singletons. Sequenced input: peripheral blood. These receptor sequences come from a man younger than 30 with COVID-19, enrolled during active disease.

The chain recombines TRBV5-6 with TRBJ2-3; D not certain. With 3 bases removed from V and 6 bases from J, the gap between germline ends came to 5 bases. Germline V gene sequence: CDR1 SGHDT, CDR2 YYEEEE. This CDR3 is built from 11 residues. In DNA form, the CDR3 reads TGTGCCAGCAGCTCCCTTGATACGCAGTATTTT. Translated, it gives CASSSLDTQYF.

The gene calls are TRBV18 and TRBJ2-5; 8 nucleotides align to TRBD1. J lost 4 bases, V lost 4 bases, and 2 bases had no gene match. CDR1 is KGHSH, CDR2 LQKENI, per germline. The CDR3 covers 13 residues. CDR3: CASSLDRGETQYF. DNA for the CDR3: TGTGCCAGCTCACTAGACAGGGGAGAGACCCAGTACTTC.

This clone showed up just a few times. The gene calls are TRBV5-1 and TRBJ2-7; the match to TRBD1 covers 9 bases. J lost 2 bases, V lost 7 bases, and 4 bases had no gene match. Looked up from germline, CDR1 is SGHRS and CDR2 is YFSETQ. The CDR3 sequence is 13 residues long. The CDR3 loop is CASFDRGAYEQYF. The CDR3 DNA reads as TGCGCCAGCTTTGACAGGGGGGCCTACGAGCAGTACTTC. Based on the CDR3 plus reference TRBV5-1 and TRBJ2-7, the full variable domain is KAGVTQTPRYLIKTRGQQVTLSCSPISGHRSVSWYQQTPGQGLQFLFEYFSETQRNKGNFPGRFSGRQFSNSRSEMNVSTLELGDSALYLCASFDRGAYEQYFGPGTRLTVT.

CDR3 protein: CASSPPKRSGHLAKNIQYF. The CDR3 DNA reads as TGCGCCAGCAGCCCCCCTAAGAGGAGCGGTCACTTAGCCAAAAACATTCAGTACTTC. The V and J genes are TRBV4-1 and TRBJ2-4, with D tentatively TRBD2 (5 bases). The germline V and J ends were trimmed by 4 bases and 0 bases, with 22 bases remaining between them. The CDR3 has 19 amino acids. Germline assignment: CDR1 MGHRA and CDR2 YSYEKL.

This rearrangement joins TRBV28 to TRBJ2-7; 7 nucleotides agree with TRBD1. V dropped 2 bases and J dropped 3; count of bases not matched to a gene: 16. This CDR3 contains 18 residues. Germline assignment: CDR1 MDHEN and CDR2 SYDVKM. The CDR3 DNA is TGTGCCAGCAGTTTAATGGCCCTAGGCACAGGGGTTTTCTACGAGCAGTACTTC. This translates into CASSLMALGTGVFYEQYF.

V is TRBV7-9 and J is TRBJ2-5; 12 bases fit TRBD2. Unmatched junction bases numbered 3, after V lost 4 bases and J lost 3 bases. The CDR3 has 15 amino acids. Germline CDR1 and CDR2: SEHNR and FQNEAQ (reference sequence). The CDR3 bases are TGTGCCAGCAGCTCTAGCGGGGGGGACGAAGAGACCCAGTACTTC. This sequence encodes CASSSSGGDEETQYF.

The chain joins TRBV6-5 to TRBJ1-4; D is unclear. The V end was cut by 8 bases, the J end by 5 bases, with 15 bases between. This CDR3 spans 14 amino acids. CDR1 and CDR2 from the germline V gene are MNHEY and SVGAGI. The CDR3 nucleotides read TGTGCCAGCCGAATGGGCAGGCAAAATGAAAAACTGTTTTTT. As protein: CASRMGRQNEKLFF.

This chain connects TRBV28 to TRBJ2-7; 7 nucleotides align to TRBD1. CDR1 is MDHEN, CDR2 SYDVKM, per germline. The CDR3 is 15 amino acids. After removal of 3 bases from V and 0 bases from J, the junction contained 5 bases not matched to a gene. In nucleotides, the CDR3 is TGTGCCAGCAGTTTGAGGGGGCCCCGCTCCTACGAGCAGTACTTC. As protein: CASSLRGPRSYEQYF. The entire variable domain, with the rest obtained from reference TRBV28 and TRBJ2-7, is as follows: DVKVTQSSRYLVKRTGEKVFLECVQDMDHENMFWYRQDPGLGLRLIYFSYDVKMKEKGDIPEGYSVSREKKERFSLILESASTNQTSMYLCASSLRGPRSYEQYFGPGTRLTVT.

In its sample, this clone was seen once. This CDR3 fails to terminate in the conserved phenylalanine or tryptophan, so it likely reflects a read error. The DNA is left out, because the CDR3 cannot be placed on it with certainty; the CDR3 is given as TCRdb lists it. The chain carries TRBV28 and TRBJ1-5. The CDR3 has 15 residues if both end residues are counted. CDR1 is MDHEN and CDR2 is SYDVKM in the germline V gene. The CDR3: CASSLTGGEISPSTL.